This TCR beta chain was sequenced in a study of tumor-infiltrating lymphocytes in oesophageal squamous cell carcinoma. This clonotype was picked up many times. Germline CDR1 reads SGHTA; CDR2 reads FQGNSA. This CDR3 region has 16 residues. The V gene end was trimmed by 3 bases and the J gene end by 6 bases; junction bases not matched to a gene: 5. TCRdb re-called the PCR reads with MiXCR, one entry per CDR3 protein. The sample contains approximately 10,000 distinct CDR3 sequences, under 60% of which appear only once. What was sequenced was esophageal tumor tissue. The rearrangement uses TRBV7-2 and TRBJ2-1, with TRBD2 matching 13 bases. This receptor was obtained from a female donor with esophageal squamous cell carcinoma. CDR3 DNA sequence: TGTGCCAGCAGCTTGAAACTAGCGGGAGGGTTCAATGAGCAGTTCTTC. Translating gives CASSLKLAGGFNEQFF.